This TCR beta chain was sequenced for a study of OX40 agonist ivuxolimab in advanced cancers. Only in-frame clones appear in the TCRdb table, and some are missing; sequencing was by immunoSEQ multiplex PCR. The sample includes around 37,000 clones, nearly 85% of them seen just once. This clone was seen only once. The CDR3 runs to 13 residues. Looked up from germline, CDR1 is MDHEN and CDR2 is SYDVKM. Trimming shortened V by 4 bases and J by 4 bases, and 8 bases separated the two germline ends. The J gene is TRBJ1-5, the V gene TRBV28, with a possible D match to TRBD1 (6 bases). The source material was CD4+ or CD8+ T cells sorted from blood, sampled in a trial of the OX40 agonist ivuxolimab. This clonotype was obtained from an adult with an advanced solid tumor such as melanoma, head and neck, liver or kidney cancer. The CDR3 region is CASSWDKNQPQHF. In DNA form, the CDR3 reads TGTGCCAGCAGTTGGGACAAGAATCAGCCCCAGCATTTT.